These T cell receptor beta chains were read from a single sample in a study of T cells after yellow fever vaccination. From the 5' RACE reads, TCRdb called clonotypes with MiXCR, one entry per CDR3 protein. The sample includes about 360,000 distinct CDR3 sequences, approximately 6% of them seen just once. The specimen was PBMCs, collected 5 days after the yellow fever booster vaccination. The origin of the receptors is a man aged 25 to 40 who received the YFV17D yellow fever vaccine. CDR3s include the opening cysteine and the closing phenylalanine or tryptophan. Fields, in order: D gene, J gene, clone size, V gene, CDR3 DNA, CDR3 protein. D genes are given only for firm matches. Size is stated for part of the rows, as once, few or many counts, or as a class when the clone is expanded.

d_call: NA; j_call: TRBJ2-3; clone_size: few; v_call: TRBV7-9; cdr3_nt: TGTGCCAGCAGCTTAGTACCAGGTTCTGTCATGGGCGATACGCAGTATTTT; cdr3_aa: CASSLVPGSVMGDTQYF
d_call: TRBD1; j_call: TRBJ2-7; clone_size: few; v_call: TRBV5-6; cdr3_nt: TGTGCCAGCTCCCGGGACAGGGCTGTCGAGCAGTACTTC; cdr3_aa: CASSRDRAVEQYF
d_call: TRBD1; j_call: TRBJ1-3; clone_size: NA; v_call: TRBV12-3/TRBV12-4; cdr3_nt: TGTGCCAGCAGGGGGACAGGACGAAATGGAAACACCATATATTTT; cdr3_aa: CASRGTGRNGNTIYF
d_call: TRBD1; j_call: TRBJ2-2; clone_size: many; v_call: TRBV6-2/TRBV6-3; cdr3_nt: TGTGCCAGCAGTTACTGGCAGGGGGACACCGGGGAGCTGTTTTTT; cdr3_aa: CASSYWQGDTGELFF
d_call: NA; j_call: TRBJ2-2; clone_size: few; v_call: TRBV7-3; cdr3_nt: TGTGCCAGCAGCTTAACGGGAGTCCGAACCGGGGAGCTGTTTTTT; cdr3_aa: CASSLTGVRTGELFF
d_call: NA; j_call: TRBJ2-7; clone_size: NA; v_call: TRBV28; cdr3_nt: TGTGCCAGCAGCGACACAGGTCGCTCCTACGAGCAGTACTTC; cdr3_aa: CASSDTGRSYEQYF
d_call: NA; j_call: TRBJ2-3; clone_size: few; v_call: TRBV5-1; cdr3_nt: TGCGCCAGCAGTTGGACTGGCCCAGATACGCAGTATTTT; cdr3_aa: CASSWTGPDTQYF
d_call: TRBD2; j_call: TRBJ2-7; clone_size: many; v_call: TRBV7-2; cdr3_nt: TGTGCCAGCAATGGCGGGAGGGTCTACGAGCAGTACTTC; cdr3_aa: CASNGGRVYEQYF
d_call: NA; j_call: TRBJ1-5; clone_size: NA; v_call: TRBV9; cdr3_nt: TGTGCCAGCAGCGTAGTAGGGAGTCAGCCCCAGCATTTT; cdr3_aa: CASSVVGSQPQHF
d_call: TRBD2; j_call: TRBJ2-3; clone_size: few; v_call: TRBV6-1; cdr3_nt: TGTGCCAGCGGAGCGGGAGTAAAGGCAGATACGCAGTATTTT; cdr3_aa: CASGAGVKADTQYF
d_call: TRBD1; j_call: TRBJ1-5; clone_size: few; v_call: TRBV6-1; cdr3_nt: TGTGCCAGCAGAGGGACAGGGGGGCAGCCCCAGCATTTT; cdr3_aa: CASRGTGGQPQHF
d_call: NA; j_call: TRBJ2-1; clone_size: NA; v_call: TRBV7-8; cdr3_nt: TGTGCCAGCAGCTCCCCCCCGTACCGGGAGCAGTTCTTC; cdr3_aa: CASSSPPYREQFF
d_call: TRBD2; j_call: TRBJ2-7; clone_size: few; v_call: TRBV7-8; cdr3_nt: TGTGCCAGCAGCTCTCCTCTAGCGGGAGGGGAATTGTACGAGCAGTACTTC; cdr3_aa: CASSSPLAGGELYEQYF
d_call: TRBD1; j_call: TRBJ2-1; clone_size: few; v_call: TRBV6-1; cdr3_nt: TGTGCCAGCAGTGGATCGGGACAGGGTAACCCTGATGAGCAGTTCTTC; cdr3_aa: CASSGSGQGNPDEQFF
d_call: NA; j_call: TRBJ2-3; clone_size: many; v_call: TRBV7-9; cdr3_nt: TGTGCCAGCAGCTTAGCGGGAATCGGCATGAATACGCAGTATTTT; cdr3_aa: CASSLAGIGMNTQYF
d_call: TRBD2; j_call: TRBJ2-1; clone_size: NA; v_call: TRBV20-1; cdr3_nt: TGCAGTGCTAGCACAACGACTAGCGCCTCCTACAATGAGCAGTTCTTC; cdr3_aa: CSASTTTSASYNEQFF
d_call: TRBD2; j_call: TRBJ2-7; clone_size: NA; v_call: TRBV25-1; cdr3_nt: TGTGCCAGCAGTAAGACTAGCGGTAGCTCCTACGAGCAGTACTTC; cdr3_aa: CASSKTSGSSYEQYF
d_call: TRBD1; j_call: TRBJ2-2; clone_size: NA; v_call: TRBV4-3; cdr3_nt: TGCGCCAGCAGCCGGGACAGGGGAATGGGGGAGCTGTTTTTT; cdr3_aa: CASSRDRGMGELFF
d_call: NA; j_call: TRBJ2-5; clone_size: NA; v_call: TRBV7-2; cdr3_nt: TGTGCCAGCAGCTTGTCCCACTTGAGAGAGACCCAGTACTTC; cdr3_aa: CASSLSHLRETQYF
d_call: NA; j_call: TRBJ2-7; clone_size: NA; v_call: TRBV4-1; cdr3_nt: TGCGCCAGCAGCCAAGTAATACAGGACTCCTACGAGCAGTACTTC; cdr3_aa: CASSQVIQDSYEQYF
d_call: TRBD2; j_call: TRBJ2-2; clone_size: few; v_call: TRBV4-2; cdr3_nt: TGTGCCAGCAGCGCCAGGGGACTAGAAACCGGGGAGCTGTTTTTT; cdr3_aa: CASSARGLETGELFF
d_call: TRBD1; j_call: TRBJ2-7; clone_size: many; v_call: TRBV3-1; cdr3_nt: TGTGCCAGCAGCGACAGGGTTAGCGAGCAGTACTTC; cdr3_aa: CASSDRVSEQYF
d_call: NA; j_call: TRBJ2-3; clone_size: NA; v_call: TRBV5-1; cdr3_nt: TGCGCCAGCAGCTTGGCCTGGCAGGGGAAAAATACGCAGTATTTT; cdr3_aa: CASSLAWQGKNTQYF
d_call: NA; j_call: TRBJ1-1; clone_size: NA; v_call: TRBV6-1; cdr3_nt: TGTGCCAGCAGTGAATCTCAGCTGAACACTGAAGCTTTCTTT; cdr3_aa: CASSESQLNTEAFF
d_call: NA; j_call: TRBJ2-5; clone_size: few; v_call: TRBV29-1; cdr3_nt: TGCAGCGTCGGCGGGGGCGTAGAGACCCAGTACTTC; cdr3_aa: CSVGGGVETQYF
d_call: TRBD2; j_call: TRBJ2-3; clone_size: few; v_call: TRBV25-1; cdr3_nt: TGTGCCAGCAGTGAGTTTAGCGGGAGAGCGGATACGCAGTATTTT; cdr3_aa: CASSEFSGRADTQYF
d_call: TRBD1; j_call: TRBJ2-7; clone_size: few; v_call: TRBV12-3/TRBV12-4; cdr3_nt: TGTGCCAGCAGTTCGGGACAGGCTTGGGGCTACGAGCAGTACTTC; cdr3_aa: CASSSGQAWGYEQYF
d_call: NA; j_call: TRBJ2-1; clone_size: few; v_call: TRBV4-3; cdr3_nt: TGCGCCAGCAGCCAAGGGTACGGGACCCTGTACAATGAGCAGTTCTTC; cdr3_aa: CASSQGYGTLYNEQFF
d_call: NA; j_call: TRBJ1-3; clone_size: few; v_call: TRBV7-9; cdr3_nt: TGTGCCAGCAGCTTGAGGGGATCGGTAAACACCATATATTTT; cdr3_aa: CASSLRGSVNTIYF
d_call: NA; j_call: TRBJ2-2; clone_size: many; v_call: TRBV6-1; cdr3_nt: TGTGCCACCACGATGACTAGACGACCCGGGGAGCTGTTTTTT; cdr3_aa: CATTMTRRPGELFF
d_call: TRBD1; j_call: TRBJ2-1; clone_size: few; v_call: TRBV20-1; cdr3_nt: TGCAGTGCAACTACAGGGGGCCCCCACAATGAGCAGTTCTTC; cdr3_aa: CSATTGGPHNEQFF
d_call: NA; j_call: TRBJ1-1; clone_size: few; v_call: TRBV10-2; cdr3_nt: TGCGCCAGCAAGATCGACACTAACACTGAAGCTTTCTTT; cdr3_aa: CASKIDTNTEAFF
d_call: TRBD2; j_call: TRBJ2-7; clone_size: many; v_call: TRBV7-2; cdr3_nt: TGTGCCAGCAGCCGTGGGGGGGTCGAGCAGTACTTC; cdr3_aa: CASSRGGVEQYF
d_call: NA; j_call: TRBJ2-6; clone_size: few; v_call: TRBV20-1; cdr3_nt: TGCAGTGCTAGTGGTACCACAGGACATTCCGGGGCCAACGTCCTGACTTTC; cdr3_aa: CSASGTTGHSGANVLTF